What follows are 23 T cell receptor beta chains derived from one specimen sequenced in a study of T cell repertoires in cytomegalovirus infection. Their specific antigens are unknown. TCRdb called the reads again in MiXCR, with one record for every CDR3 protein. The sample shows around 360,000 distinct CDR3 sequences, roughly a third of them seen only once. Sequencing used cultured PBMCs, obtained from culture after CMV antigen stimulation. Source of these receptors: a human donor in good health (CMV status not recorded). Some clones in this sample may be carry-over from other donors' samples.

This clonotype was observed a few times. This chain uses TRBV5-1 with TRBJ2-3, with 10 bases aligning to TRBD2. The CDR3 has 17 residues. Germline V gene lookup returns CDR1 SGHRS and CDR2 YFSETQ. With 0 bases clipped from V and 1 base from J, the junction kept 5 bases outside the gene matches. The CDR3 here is CASSLEAGGPGTDTQYF. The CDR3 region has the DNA TGCGCCAGCAGCTTGGAAGCGGGAGGGCCCGGCACAGATACGCAGTATTTT.

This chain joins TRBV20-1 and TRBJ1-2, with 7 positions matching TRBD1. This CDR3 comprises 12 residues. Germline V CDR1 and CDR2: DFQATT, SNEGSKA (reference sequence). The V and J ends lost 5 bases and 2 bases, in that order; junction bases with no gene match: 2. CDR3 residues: CSAVQGNYGYTF. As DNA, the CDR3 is TGCAGTGCTGTACAGGGGAACTATGGCTACACCTTC.

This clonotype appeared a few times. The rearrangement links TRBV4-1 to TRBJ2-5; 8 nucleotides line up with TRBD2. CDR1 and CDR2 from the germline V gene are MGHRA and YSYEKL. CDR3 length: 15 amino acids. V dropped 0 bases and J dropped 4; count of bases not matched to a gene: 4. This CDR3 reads CASSQDESGRETQYF. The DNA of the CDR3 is TGCGCCAGCAGCCAAGACGAGAGCGGGAGAGAGACCCAGTACTTC.

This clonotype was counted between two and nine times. Here the CDR3 reads CAIRGQRSVDEQFF. The CDR3 DNA is TGTGCCATCAGGGGGCAGCGCTCAGTCGATGAGCAGTTCTTC. The chain combines TRBV10-3 with TRBJ2-1; D is possibly TRBD1 (5 bases). Trimming removed 6 bases from V and 8 bases from J, with 17 bases in between. This CDR3 has 14 amino acids. Per the germline V gene, CDR1 is ENHRY and CDR2 is SYGVKD.

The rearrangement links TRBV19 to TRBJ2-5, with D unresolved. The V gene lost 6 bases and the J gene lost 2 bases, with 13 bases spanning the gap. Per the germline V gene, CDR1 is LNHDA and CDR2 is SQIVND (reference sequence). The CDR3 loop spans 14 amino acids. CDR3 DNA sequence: TGTGCCAGTAGACTCCGACATTTACAAGAGACCCAGTACTTC. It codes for CASRLRHLQETQYF. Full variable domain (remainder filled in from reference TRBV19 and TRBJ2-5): DGGITQSPKYLFRKEGQNVTLSCEQNLNHDAMYWYRQDPGQGLRLIYYSQIVNDFQKGDIAEGYSVSREKKESFPLTVTSAQKNPTAFYLCASRLRHLQETQYFGPGTRLLVL.

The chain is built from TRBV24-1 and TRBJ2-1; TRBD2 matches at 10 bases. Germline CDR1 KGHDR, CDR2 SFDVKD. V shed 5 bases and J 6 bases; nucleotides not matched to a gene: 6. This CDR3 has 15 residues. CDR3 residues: CATSVSLAGGNEQFF. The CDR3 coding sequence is TGTGCCACCAGTGTCAGTTTAGCGGGAGGCAATGAGCAGTTCTTC.

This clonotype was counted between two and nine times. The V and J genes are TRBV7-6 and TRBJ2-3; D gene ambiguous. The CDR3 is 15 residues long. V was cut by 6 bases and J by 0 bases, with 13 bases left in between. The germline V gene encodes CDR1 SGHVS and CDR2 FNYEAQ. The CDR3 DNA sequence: TGTGCCAGCAGAACCCCCGACGGGAGCACAGATACGCAGTATTTT. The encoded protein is CASRTPDGSTDTQYF. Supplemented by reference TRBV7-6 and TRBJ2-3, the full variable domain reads GAGVSQSPRYKVTKRGQDVALRCDPISGHVSLYWYRQALGQGPEFLTYFNYEAQQDKSGLPNDRFSAERPEGSISTLTIQRTEQRDSAMYRCASRTPDGSTDTQYFGPGTRLTVL.

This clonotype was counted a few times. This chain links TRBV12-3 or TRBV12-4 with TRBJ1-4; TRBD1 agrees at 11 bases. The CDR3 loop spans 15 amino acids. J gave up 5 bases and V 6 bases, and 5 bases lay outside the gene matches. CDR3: CASSSRTGGNEKLFF. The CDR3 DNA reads TGTGCCAGCAGCTCCCGGACAGGGGGCAATGAAAAACTGTTTTTT.

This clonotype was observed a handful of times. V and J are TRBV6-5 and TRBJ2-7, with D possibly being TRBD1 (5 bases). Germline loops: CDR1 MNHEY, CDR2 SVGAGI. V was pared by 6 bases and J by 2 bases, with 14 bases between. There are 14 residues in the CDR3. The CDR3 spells CASRSQGGPYEQYF. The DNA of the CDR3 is TGTGCCAGCAGGAGCCAGGGTGGTCCCTACGAGCAGTACTTC.

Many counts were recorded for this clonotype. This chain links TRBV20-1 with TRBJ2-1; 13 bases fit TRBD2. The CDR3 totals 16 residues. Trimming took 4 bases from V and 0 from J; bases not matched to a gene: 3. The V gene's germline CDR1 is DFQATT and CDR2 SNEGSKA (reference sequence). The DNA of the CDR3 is TGCAGTGCTAAGACTAGCGGGAGGTACTCCTACAATGAGCAGTTCTTC. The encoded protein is CSAKTSGRYSYNEQFF.

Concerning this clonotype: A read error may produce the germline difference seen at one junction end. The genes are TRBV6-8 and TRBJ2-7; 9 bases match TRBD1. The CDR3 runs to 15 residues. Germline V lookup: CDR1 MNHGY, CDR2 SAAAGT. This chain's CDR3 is CASSGTGTGKNEQHF. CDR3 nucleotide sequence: TGTGCCAGCAGTGGAACCGGGACAGGGAAGAACGAGCAGCACTTC.

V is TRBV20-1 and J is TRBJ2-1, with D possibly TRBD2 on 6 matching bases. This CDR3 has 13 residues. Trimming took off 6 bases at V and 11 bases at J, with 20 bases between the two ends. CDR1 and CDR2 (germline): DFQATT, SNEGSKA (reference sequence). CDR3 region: CSAKGLSDGQQFF. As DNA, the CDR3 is TGCAGTGCCAAGGGACTTAGTGACGGGCAGCAGTTCTTC.

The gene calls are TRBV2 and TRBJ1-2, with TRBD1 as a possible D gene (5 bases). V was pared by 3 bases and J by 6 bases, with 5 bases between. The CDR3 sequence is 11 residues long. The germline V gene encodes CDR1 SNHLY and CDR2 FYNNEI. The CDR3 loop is CASSDRDGYTF. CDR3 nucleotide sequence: TGTGCCAGCAGTGACAGGGATGGCTACACCTTC.

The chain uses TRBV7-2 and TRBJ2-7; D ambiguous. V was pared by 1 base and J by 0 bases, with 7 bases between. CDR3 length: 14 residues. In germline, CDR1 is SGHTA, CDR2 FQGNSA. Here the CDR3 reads CASSLGELSYEQYF. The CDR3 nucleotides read TGTGCCAGCAGCTTAGGCGAACTCTCCTACGAGCAGTACTTC.

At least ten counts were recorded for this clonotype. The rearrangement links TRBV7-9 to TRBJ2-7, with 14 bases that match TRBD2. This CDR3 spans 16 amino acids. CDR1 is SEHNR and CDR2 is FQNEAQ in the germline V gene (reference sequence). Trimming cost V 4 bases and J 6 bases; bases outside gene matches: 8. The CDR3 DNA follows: TGTGCCAGCAGCTCCACCGGACTAGCGGGAGGCGGCGAGCAGTACTTC. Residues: CASSSTGLAGGGEQYF. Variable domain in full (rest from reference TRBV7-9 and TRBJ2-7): DTGVSQNPRHKITKRGQNVTFRCDPISEHNRLYWYRQTLGQGPEFLTYFQNEAQLEKSRLLSDRFSAERPKGSFSTLEIQRTEQGDSAMYLCASSSTGLAGGGEQYFGPGTRLTVT.

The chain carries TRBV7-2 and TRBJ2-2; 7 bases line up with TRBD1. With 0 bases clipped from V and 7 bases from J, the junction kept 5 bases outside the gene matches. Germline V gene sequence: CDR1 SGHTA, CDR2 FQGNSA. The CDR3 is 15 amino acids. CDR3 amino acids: CASSLAGGAGGELFF. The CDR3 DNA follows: TGTGCCAGCAGCTTAGCAGGGGGCGCGGGCGGGGAGCTGTTTTTT.

CDR3 protein: CASSRMVTDTQYF. DNA for the CDR3: TGTGCCAGCAGTCGAATGGTGACGGATACGCAGTATTTT. The J gene is TRBJ2-3, the V gene TRBV12-3 or TRBV12-4; the D is unclear. This CDR3 has 13 residues. Trimming removed 5 bases at V and 6 bases at J, with 12 bases between.

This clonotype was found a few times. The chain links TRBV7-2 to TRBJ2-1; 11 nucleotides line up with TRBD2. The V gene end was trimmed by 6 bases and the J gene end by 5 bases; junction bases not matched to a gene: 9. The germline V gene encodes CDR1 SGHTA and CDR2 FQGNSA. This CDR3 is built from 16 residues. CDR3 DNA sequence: TGTGCCAGCAGACCCGCCCTAGCGGGAGGACACAATGAGCAGTTCTTC. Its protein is CASRPALAGGHNEQFF.

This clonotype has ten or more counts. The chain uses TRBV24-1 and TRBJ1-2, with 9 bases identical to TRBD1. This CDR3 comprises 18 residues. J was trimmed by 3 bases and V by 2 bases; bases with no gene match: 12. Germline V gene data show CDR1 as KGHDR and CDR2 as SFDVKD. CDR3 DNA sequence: TGTGCCACCAGTGATTCCCGGGACAGGGTGGAGGGGCACTATGGCTACACCTTC. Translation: CATSDSRDRVEGHYGYTF.

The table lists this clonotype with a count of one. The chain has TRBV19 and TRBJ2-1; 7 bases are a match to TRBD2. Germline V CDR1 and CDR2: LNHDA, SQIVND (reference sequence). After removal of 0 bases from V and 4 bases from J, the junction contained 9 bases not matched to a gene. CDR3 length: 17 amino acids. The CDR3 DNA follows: TGTGCCAGTAGTATAGATCAGGGTTTAGCGGGTTACAATGAGCAGTTCTTC. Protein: CASSIDQGLAGYNEQFF.

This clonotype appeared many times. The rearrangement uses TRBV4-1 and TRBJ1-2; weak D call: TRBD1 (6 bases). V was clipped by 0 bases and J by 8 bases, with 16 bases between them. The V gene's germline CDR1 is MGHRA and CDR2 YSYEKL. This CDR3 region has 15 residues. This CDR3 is CASSQDPGVPRGYTF. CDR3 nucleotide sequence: TGCGCCAGCAGCCAAGATCCAGGGGTGCCGAGAGGCTACACCTTC.

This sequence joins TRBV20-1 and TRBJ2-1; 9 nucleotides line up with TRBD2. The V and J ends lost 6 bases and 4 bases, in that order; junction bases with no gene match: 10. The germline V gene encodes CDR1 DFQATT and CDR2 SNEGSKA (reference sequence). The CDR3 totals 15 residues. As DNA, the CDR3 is TGCAGTGCCCCTTCTAGCGGGATCGCGTACAATGAGCAGTTCTTC. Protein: CSAPSSGIAYNEQFF.

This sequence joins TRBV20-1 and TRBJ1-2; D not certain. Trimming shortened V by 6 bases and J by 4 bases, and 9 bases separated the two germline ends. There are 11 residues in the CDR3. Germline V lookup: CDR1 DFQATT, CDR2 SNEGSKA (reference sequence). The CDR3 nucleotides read TGCAGTGCGGAAGGGATCTATGGCTACACCTTC. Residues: CSAEGIYGYTF.